Listed here are 11 T cell receptor beta chains from one sample, sequenced in a study of T cell responses to AZD1222 COVID-19 vaccine. Clones were sequenced by immunoSEQ multiplex PCR, and TCRdb holds only the in-frame ones, with some missing. The data contain some 120,000 clones, 85% of them singletons. The source was peripheral blood, collected 28 days after the second AZD1222 dose. The receptors were gathered from an adult who received the AZD1222 COVID-19 vaccine.

The chain links TRBV5-4 to TRBJ2-5; 10 bases line up with TRBD2. Germline V gene lookup returns CDR1 SGHNT and CDR2 YYREEE (reference sequence). The CDR3 totals 16 residues. After removal of 0 bases from V and 1 base from J, the junction contained 3 bases not matched to a gene. CDR3 sequence: CASSLALAGAQETQYF. CDR3 DNA: TGTGCCAGCAGCTTGGCTCTAGCGGGGGCCCAAGAGACCCAGTACTTC.

The rearrangement uses TRBV2 and TRBJ2-2; D is unclear. Germline CDR1 and CDR2: SNHLY and FYNNEI. This CDR3 region has 12 residues. V was cut by 4 bases and J by 3 bases, with 3 bases left in between. The CDR3 loop reads CASSGDTGELFF. The DNA of the CDR3 is TGTGCCAGCAGTGGGGACACCGGGGAGCTGTTTTTT.

The chain has TRBV7-2 and TRBJ1-1; D perhaps matches TRBD1 (6 bases). The V gene's germline CDR1 is SGHTA and CDR2 FQGNSA. The CDR3 extends over 13 amino acids. The V gene lost 0 bases and the J gene lost 4 bases, with 6 bases spanning the gap. CDR3 residues: CASSLARGTEAFF. In nucleotides, the CDR3 is TGTGCCAGCAGCTTAGCCAGGGGCACTGAAGCTTTCTTT.

In nucleotides, the CDR3 is TGCGCCAGCAGCTTGGTGTACAGGGGTTTTGGAAACACCATATATTTT. Amino acid sequence: CASSLVYRGFGNTIYF. The genes are TRBV5-1 and TRBJ1-3; 7 nucleotides align to TRBD1. This CDR3 is 16 amino acids long. In germline, CDR1 is SGHRS, CDR2 YFSETQ. Germline trimming cut 0 bases from V and 3 bases from J; bases unmatched to any gene: 6.

The chain links TRBV5-6 to TRBJ1-2; D not certain. Trimming cost V 5 bases and J 6 bases, with 11 bases left between them. Germline lookup yields CDR1 SGHDT and CDR2 YYEEEE. The CDR3 has 12 amino acids. The CDR3 DNA sequence: TGTGCCAGCAGTTCGGACGGCCATGGCTACACCTTC. Its protein is CASSSDGHGYTF.

The chain employs TRBV24-1 and TRBJ1-1; possibly TRBD1 for D (6 bases). V lost 8 bases and J 3 bases, leaving 6 bases between the germline ends. The CDR3 covers 11 residues. The germline V gene encodes CDR1 KGHDR and CDR2 SFDVKD. The DNA for the CDR3 is TGTGCCACCAAGGGGGACACTGAAGCTTTCTTT. Protein: CATKGDTEAFF.

The V and J genes are TRBV4-2 and TRBJ1-5; D gene uncertain. Germline lookup yields CDR1 LGHNA and CDR2 YNFKEQ. Trimming removed 0 bases from V and 3 bases from J, with 6 bases in between. CDR3 length equals 14 residues. The CDR3 protein is CASSQDQINQPQHF. The CDR3 DNA reads as TGTGCCAGCAGCCAAGATCAAATCAATCAGCCCCAGCATTTT.

V is TRBV5-1 and J is TRBJ1-1; D gene ambiguous. Trimming took off 0 bases at V and 7 bases at J, with 13 bases between the two ends. Germline CDR1 SGHRS, CDR2 YFSETQ. This CDR3 has 14 amino acids. The CDR3 coding sequence is TGCGCCAGCAGCTTGGGAGTTCAAAAATTTGAAGCTTTCTTT. It translates to CASSLGVQKFEAFF.

This chain joins TRBV18 and TRBJ2-7; D possibly corresponds to TRBD1 (6 bases). This CDR3 region has 13 residues. Trimming shortened V by 2 bases and J by 3 bases, and 8 bases separated the two germline ends. Germline assignment: CDR1 KGHSH and CDR2 LQKENI. CDR3 protein: CASSPMDSYEQYF. DNA of the CDR3: TGTGCCAGCTCACCAATGGACAGCTACGAGCAGTACTTC.

This chain links TRBV20-1 with TRBJ1-4; D gene ambiguous. Germline loops: CDR1 DFQATT, CDR2 SNEGSKA (reference sequence). The ends were cut back, 3 bases at V and 3 bases at J, with 11 bases in the middle. The CDR3 runs to 14 residues. CDR3 residues: CSASFPDANEKLFF. Here the CDR3 DNA reads TGCAGTGCTAGTTTCCCGGATGCTAATGAAAAACTGTTTTTT.

The chain employs TRBV19 and TRBJ1-4; D possibly corresponds to TRBD1 (5 bases). Between the trimmed V and J ends, which lost 3 bases and 3 bases, there was a span of 17 bases. The CDR3 length is 17 residues. The V gene's germline CDR1 is LNHDA and CDR2 SQIVND (reference sequence). CDR3 sequence (DNA): TGTGCCAGTAGTATCCGACTAGCGGGGGGACCTAATGAAAAACTGTTTTTT. Translating gives CASSIRLAGGPNEKLFF.